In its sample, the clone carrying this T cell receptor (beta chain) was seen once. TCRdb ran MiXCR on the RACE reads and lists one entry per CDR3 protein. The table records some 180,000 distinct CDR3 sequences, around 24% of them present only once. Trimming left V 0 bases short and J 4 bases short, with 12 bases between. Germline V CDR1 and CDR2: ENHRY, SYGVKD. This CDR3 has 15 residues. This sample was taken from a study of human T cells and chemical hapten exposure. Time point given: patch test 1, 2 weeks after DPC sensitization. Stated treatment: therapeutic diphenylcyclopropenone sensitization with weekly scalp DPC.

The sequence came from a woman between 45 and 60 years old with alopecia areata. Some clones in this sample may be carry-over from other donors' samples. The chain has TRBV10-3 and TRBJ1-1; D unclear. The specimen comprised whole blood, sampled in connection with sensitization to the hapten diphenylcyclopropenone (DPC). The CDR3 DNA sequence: TGTGCCATCAGTGAGTCGGAGATTTTACTCACTGAAGCTTTCTTT. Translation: CAISESEILLTEAFF.